Listed below are T cell receptor beta chains from one sample, sequenced in a study of OX40 agonist ivuxolimab in advanced cancers. The assay was immunoSEQ multiplex PCR, and TCRdb's table has in-frame clones only and misses some. Seen here are about 94,000 clones, about nine tenths observed once, and the top ten hold approximately 0.29%. Sample: CD4+ or CD8+ T cells sorted from blood, taken in a trial of the OX40 agonist ivuxolimab. These receptors all stem from an adult with an advanced solid tumor such as melanoma, head and neck, liver or kidney cancer. Both conserved end residues are part of each CDR3. The D gene is left open where the match is weak. Expanded clones are given a class, and other clones once, few, many or no size at all.

size	J	V	D	CDR3	DNA
-	TRBJ1-1	TRBV10-1	-	CASRDNLNTEAFF	TGCGCCAGCAGGGACAATCTGAACACTGAAGCTTTCTTT
-	TRBJ2-2	TRBV7-8	-	CASSLVGELFF	TGTGCCAGCAGTCTCGTTGGGGAGCTGTTTTTT
-	TRBJ2-5	TRBV5-1	TRBD2	CASSPSGASGTSAQYF	TGCGCCAGCAGCCCAAGCGGGGCTAGCGGGACCTCTGCCCAGTACTTC
few	TRBJ1-6	TRBV2	-	CASGDQETSPLHF	TGTGCCTCCGGGGACCAGGAGACTTCACCCCTCCACTTT
-	TRBJ1-1	TRBV6-6	-	CASSYEAPTEAFF	TGTGCCAGCAGTTACGAGGCCCCCACTGAAGCTTTCTTT
-	TRBJ2-7	TRBV18	TRBD2	CASSLKTSGVYEQYF	TGTGCCAGCTCACTAAAGACTAGCGGGGTTTACGAGCAGTACTTC
-	TRBJ1-2	TRBV27	-	CASSLSQWVYGYTF	TGTGCCAGCAGTTTATCGCAGTGGGTCTATGGCTACACCTTC
-	TRBJ1-1	TRBV15	-	CATSAFRDGTEAFF	TGTGCCACCAGCGCATTCAGGGATGGGACTGAAGCTTTCTTT
-	TRBJ1-2	TRBV19	TRBD1	CATSGTGAINYGYTF	TGTGCCACATCCGGGACAGGGGCAATAAACTATGGCTACACCTTC
-	TRBJ2-1	TRBV4-1	TRBD2	CASSRPGTSSYNEQFF	TGCGCCAGCAGCCGACCCGGGACTAGCTCCTACAATGAGCAGTTCTTC
-	TRBJ2-2	TRBV19	-	CAIQQGGRDTGELFF	TGTGCCATCCAACAGGGCGGGCGTGACACCGGGGAGCTGTTTTTT
-	TRBJ2-7	TRBV30	-	CAWSGQPKTRRRQKNPYEQYF	TGTGCCTGGAGTGGCCAACCGAAGACCCGACGCCGGCAGAAAAACCCCTACGAGCAGTACTTC
-	TRBJ2-3	TRBV6-1	TRBD2	CASSVTPRTGGGTSTDTQYF	TGTGCCAGCAGTGTAACCCCAAGGACGGGCGGGGGGACTAGCACAGATACGCAGTATTTT
-	TRBJ2-1	TRBV10-2	-	CASRDSSYNEQFF	TGCGCCAGCAGGGACAGCTCCTACAATGAGCAGTTCTTC
-	TRBJ2-5	TRBV5-4	TRBD1	CASSSRQGTSETQYF	TGTGCCAGCAGCAGTCGACAGGGGACAAGTGAGACCCAGTACTTC
few	TRBJ2-7	TRBV14	TRBD2	CASSLQGLAGNEQYF	TGTGCCAGCAGCCTCCAAGGACTAGCGGGGAACGAGCAGTACTTC
-	TRBJ1-6	TRBV5-1	-	CASSLSGENSPLHF	TGCGCCAGCAGCTTGTCGGGAGAGAATTCACCCCTCCACTTT
-	TRBJ1-5	TRBV19	-	CASMEGSDRGQPQHF	TGTGCCAGTATGGAGGGATCGGATCGGGGTCAGCCCCAGCATTTT
-	TRBJ1-2	TRBV7-8	TRBD1	CASSLDRGEDYGYTF	TGTGCCAGCAGCTTGGACAGGGGCGAAGACTATGGCTACACCTTC
-	TRBJ2-2	TRBV29-1	TRBD2	CSVVGGGGSTGELFF	TGCAGCGTTGTTGGCGGGGGAGGCAGCACCGGGGAGCTGTTTTTT
-	TRBJ1-1	TRBV5-1	TRBD1	CASSPGDRGMNTEAFF	TGCGCCAGCAGCCCTGGGGACAGGGGAATGAACACTGAAGCTTTCTTT
-	TRBJ1-5	TRBV5-1	TRBD1	CASSLEGQGYNQPQHF	TGCGCCAGCAGCTTGGAGGGACAGGGCTACAATCAGCCCCAGCATTTT
-	TRBJ1-2	TRBV14	-	CASSQRAPDSRSGYGYTF	TGTGCCAGCAGCCAAAGGGCCCCCGACAGTCGATCGGGCTATGGCTACACCTTC
-	TRBJ2-2	TRBV18	-	CASSPQKTAIGELFF	TGTGCCAGCTCACCCCAGAAGACGGCAATAGGGGAGCTGTTTTTT
-	TRBJ1-1	TRBV18	-	CASSPIKTGTEAFF	TGTGCCAGCTCACCGATTAAGACAGGAACTGAAGCTTTCTTT
-	TRBJ2-1	TRBV6-5	-	CASSYYRELYNEQFF	TGTGCCAGCAGTTACTACAGGGAACTCTACAATGAGCAGTTCTTC
-	TRBJ2-1	TRBV6-4	-	CASRPQTSGGDEQFF	TGTGCCAGCAGACCACAGACCTCCGGAGGGGACGAGCAGTTCTTC
-	TRBJ1-1	TRBV27	-	CASSITGAPTNTEAFF	TGTGCCAGCAGTATCACGGGGGCGCCCACGAACACTGAAGCTTTCTTT
-	TRBJ2-1	TRBV5-1	-	CASSPWRGGSGNEQFF	TGCGCCAGCAGCCCCTGGAGGGGGGGTTCAGGGAATGAGCAGTTCTTC
-	TRBJ1-2	TRBV5-1	TRBD1	CASSLGAGQGSDYGYTF	TGCGCCAGCAGCTTGGGTGCAGGACAGGGTTCGGACTATGGCTACACCTTC
-	TRBJ2-7	TRBV6-1	-	CASSDGGYEQYF	TGTGCCAGCAGTGATGGCGGTTACGAGCAGTACTTC
-	TRBJ2-5	TRBV5-1	-	CASSGGLETQYF	TGCGCCAGCAGTGGGGGGTTGGAGACCCAGTACTTC
-	TRBJ1-3	TRBV7-9	-	CASSLAVSYSSGNTIYF	TGTGCCAGCAGCTTAGCAGTCAGCTACAGCTCTGGAAACACCATATATTTT
-	TRBJ2-1	TRBV11-2	-	CASRFDIPGLSPYNEQFF	TGTGCCAGCAGGTTCGACATTCCCGGGTTGAGCCCCTACAATGAGCAGTTCTTC
-	TRBJ2-2	TRBV6-1	TRBD2	CASRTSGGAAGELFF	TGTGCCAGCAGGACTAGCGGGGGGGCGGCCGGGGAGCTGTTTTTT
-	TRBJ2-7	TRBV7-2	TRBD2	CAVIDQRLANYEQYF	TGTGCAGTAATCGATCAGAGACTAGCTAACTACGAGCAGTACTTC
-	TRBJ1-2	TRBV29-1	TRBD1	CSVETPGQVNGYTF	TGCAGCGTTGAAACCCCGGGACAGGTTAATGGCTACACCTTC
-	TRBJ1-6	TRBV7-9	TRBD1	CASSLQTGYGNSPLHF	TGTGCCAGCAGCCTTCAGACAGGGTATGGGAATTCACCCCTCCACTTT
-	TRBJ1-4	TRBV5-8	-	CASSLAAFSTNEKLFF	TGTGCCAGCAGCTTGGCCGCGTTTAGTACTAATGAAAAACTGTTTTTT
-	TRBJ1-1	TRBV7-6	-	CASSLVSLVMNTEAFF	TGTGCCAGCAGCTTAGTGTCCTTGGTGATGAACACTGAAGCTTTCTTT
-	TRBJ2-7	TRBV5-1	-	CASSLAGREYDEQYF	TGCGCCAGCAGCTTAGCTGGCAGGGAGTATGACGAGCAGTACTTC
-	TRBJ2-7	TRBV6-5	-	CASRSHRQPPYEQYF	TGTGCCAGCAGGTCACACAGACAACCTCCCTACGAGCAGTACTTC
-	TRBJ2-5	TRBV9	TRBD1	CASSAGDRVETQYF	TGTGCCAGCAGCGCTGGGGACAGGGTAGAGACCCAGTACTTC
few	TRBJ1-3	TRBV10-3	TRBD1	CATSGTADGNTIYF	TGTGCCACCTCCGGGACAGCTGATGGAAACACCATATATTTT
-	TRBJ1-4	TRBV28	-	CASSSARVQSNEKLFF	TGTGCCAGCAGTTCGGCCCGTGTTCAGTCTAATGAAAAACTGTTTTTT
-	TRBJ2-7	TRBV19	TRBD1	CASSYSGQGFEQYF	TGTGCCAGTAGTTACTCGGGACAGGGTTTCGAGCAGTACTTC